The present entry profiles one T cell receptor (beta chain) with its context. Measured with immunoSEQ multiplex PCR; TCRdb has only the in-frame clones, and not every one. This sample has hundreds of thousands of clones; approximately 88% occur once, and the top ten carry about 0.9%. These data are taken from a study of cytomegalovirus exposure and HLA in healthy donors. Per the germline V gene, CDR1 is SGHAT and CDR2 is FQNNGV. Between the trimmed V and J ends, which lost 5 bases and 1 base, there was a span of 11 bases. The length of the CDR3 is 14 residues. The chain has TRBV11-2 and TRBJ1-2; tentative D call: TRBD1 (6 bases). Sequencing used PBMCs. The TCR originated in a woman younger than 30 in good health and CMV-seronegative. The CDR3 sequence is CASSGGQFNYGYTF. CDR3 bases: TGTGCCAGCAGCGGAGGACAGTTTAACTATGGCTACACCTTC.